A selection of T cell receptor beta chains follows, all from one sample in a study of blood T cell repertoires in COVID-19. Sequencing used immunoSEQ multiplex PCR; TCRdb keeps in-frame clones, though not all of them. The table lists about 150,000 clones, around 90% of them singletons. The specimen was peripheral blood. All receptors come from a man aged 45-65 years with acute or convalescent COVID-19. Each CDR3 is given with its conserved first and last residue. A D gene is named only where the DNA matches it firmly. The size of a clone is reported for some rows only, either as once, few or many, or as a class for expanded clones.

CDR3	DNA	J	size	V	D
CASSYTGGASYGYTF	TGTGCCAGCAGCTATACAGGGGGCGCGAGCTATGGCTACACCTTC	TRBJ1-2	.	TRBV5-4	TRBD1
CASSLTDRGTGGYTF	TGTGCCAGCAGCTTAACCGACAGGGGTACGGGTGGCTACACCTTC	TRBJ1-2	.	TRBV11-2	TRBD1
CASRAGTGFNEQFF	TGTGCCAGCAGAGCCGGGACAGGGTTCAATGAGCAGTTCTTC	TRBJ2-1	.	TRBV28	TRBD1
CASSLSGVKGYTF	TGTGCCAGCAGCTTATCGGGGGTGAAGGGCTACACCTTC	TRBJ1-2	.	TRBV7-8	.
CASSLFTGGEQFF	TGTGCCAGCAGCTTATTTACCGGCGGTGAGCAGTTCTTC	TRBJ2-1	few	TRBV7-3	.
CASSLQETQYF	TGTGCCAGCAGCCTCCAAGAGACCCAGTACTTC	TRBJ2-5	.	TRBV7-2	.
CASSQDPRGREKLFF	TGTGCCAGCAGCCAAGACCCCAGGGGGCGGGAAAAACTGTTTTTT	TRBJ1-4	.	TRBV14	TRBD1
CASRYLAGASFNEQFF	TGTGCCAGCAGGTACCTAGCGGGGGCGTCCTTCAATGAGCAGTTCTTC	TRBJ2-1	.	TRBV5-6	TRBD2
CASSYSTGADTQYF	TGTGCCAGCAGTTACTCGACAGGGGCTGATACGCAGTATTTT	TRBJ2-3	.	TRBV6-2/TRBV6-3	TRBD1
CASSYSSGAITQYF	TGTGCCAGCAGTTACTCTTCGGGTGCAATTACGCAGTATTTT	TRBJ2-3	.	TRBV6-5	.
CASSSGLAGANTGELFF	TGTGCCAGCAGTTCGGGACTAGCGGGAGCAAACACCGGGGAGCTGTTTTTT	TRBJ2-2	.	TRBV27	TRBD2
CASSSGAGSYNEQFF	TGTGCCAGCAGCTCAGGCGCAGGGTCCTACAATGAGCAGTTCTTC	TRBJ2-1	.	TRBV7-8	.
CASSERSGVANAEAFF	TGTGCCAGCAGTGAAAGATCAGGGGTCGCCAACGCTGAAGCTTTCTTT	TRBJ1-1	.	TRBV6-1	.
CASSQGLAGANEQFF	TGTGCCAGCAGCCAAGGACTAGCGGGGGCCAATGAGCAGTTCTTC	TRBJ2-1	.	TRBV11-3	TRBD2
CASSLARASGRTTDTQYF	TGTGCCAGCAGCTTAGCACGGGCTAGCGGGAGGACCACAGATACGCAGTATTTT	TRBJ2-3	once	TRBV7-6	TRBD2
CASSYGRVGTEAFF	TGTGCCAGCAGTTACGGCAGGGTGGGGACTGAAGCTTTCTTT	TRBJ1-1	.	TRBV6-2/TRBV6-3	.
CASSHRELGNTIYF	TGTGCCAGTAGTCACAGGGAACTTGGAAACACCATATATTTT	TRBJ1-3	.	TRBV19	.
CASSSGGRGYTF	TGTGCCAGCAGTTCGGGGGGTAGAGGCTACACCTTC	TRBJ1-2	.	TRBV2	.
CASSQEAGRVNYGYTF	TGCGCCAGCAGCCAAGAGGCAGGGCGCGTAAACTATGGCTACACCTTC	TRBJ1-2	.	TRBV4-3	.
CASSRPGQMNTEAFF	TGCGCCAGCAGCCGGCCGGGACAGATGAACACTGAAGCTTTCTTT	TRBJ1-1	.	TRBV4-1	TRBD1
CASRTGVGQPQHF	TGTGCCAGCAGAACAGGGGTTGGTCAGCCCCAGCATTTT	TRBJ1-5	.	TRBV6-5	TRBD1
CSVEGDRGKLGYTF	TGCAGCGTTGAGGGGGACAGGGGCAAACTGGGCTACACCTTC	TRBJ1-2	.	TRBV29-1	TRBD1
CASSSNPGGDEKLFF	TGTGCCAGCAGCTCCAACCCGGGGGGCGACGAAAAACTGTTTTTT	TRBJ1-4	.	TRBV11-2	.
CASSGISYNSPLHF	TGTGCCAGTTCGGGTATCTCCTATAATTCACCCCTCCACTTT	TRBJ1-6	.	TRBV19	.
CASENTGTGSNPYGYTF	TGTGCCAGCGAGAATACCGGGACAGGGTCAAACCCCTATGGCTACACCTTC	TRBJ1-2	.	TRBV9	TRBD1
CASSPGPGGSYEQYF	TGTGCCAGCAGCCCCGGACCGGGGGGGTCCTACGAGCAGTACTTC	TRBJ2-7	.	TRBV3-1/TRBV3-2	TRBD2
CASSLHAQTGEKKKLFF	TGTGCCAGCAGCTTACACGCCCAAACAGGGGAGAAGAAAAAACTGTTTTTT	TRBJ1-4	.	TRBV3-1/TRBV3-2	TRBD1
CASSFLAGGTREQYF	TGTGCCAGCAGCTTCCTAGCGGGAGGGACGCGGGAGCAGTACTTC	TRBJ2-7	.	TRBV7-2	TRBD2
CASRLYNQPQHF	TGTGCCAGCAGACTATACAATCAGCCCCAGCATTTT	TRBJ1-5	.	TRBV2	.
CASSQDRLAYNEQFF	TGCGCCAGCAGCCAAGATAGACTAGCTTACAATGAGCAGTTCTTC	TRBJ2-1	.	TRBV4-1	TRBD2
CSSYRGGSYNEQFF	TGCAGCAGTTATCGGGGGGGCTCCTACAATGAGCAGTTCTTC	TRBJ2-1	.	TRBV29-1	TRBD2
CASSLGQGPYEQYF	TGTGCCAGCAGCTTGGGACAGGGTCCCTACGAGCAGTACTTC	TRBJ2-7	.	TRBV5-5	TRBD1
CASSPQSKAFF	TGTGCCAGCAGCCCACAGAGCAAAGCTTTCTTT	TRBJ1-1	.	TRBV7-6	.
CASSLGLGEGYTF	TGCGCCAGCAGCCTCGGACTCGGTGAAGGCTACACCTTC	TRBJ1-2	.	TRBV23-1	.
CASSESLPRTEGYTF	TGTGCCAGCAGTGAAAGCCTACCCCGCACTGAAGGCTACACCTTC	TRBJ1-2	few	TRBV6-1	.
CAISESEGASYNSPLHF	TGTGCCATCAGTGAGTCAGAGGGGGCCTCCTATAATTCACCCCTCCACTTT	TRBJ1-6	.	TRBV10-3	TRBD1
CASSDRTGGAFNEQFF	TGTGCCAGCAGTGATCGGACAGGGGGCGCTTTCAATGAGCAGTTCTTC	TRBJ2-1	.	TRBV6-1	TRBD1
CASSVGDRVVPEAFF	TGTGCCAGCAGCGTAGGGGACAGGGTTGTCCCTGAAGCTTTCTTT	TRBJ1-1	.	TRBV9	TRBD1
CASSPNRGIQPQHF	TGTGCCAGCAGTCCAAACAGGGGGATTCAGCCCCAGCATTTT	TRBJ1-5	.	TRBV6-5	TRBD1
CASSTGHLYGYTF	TGTGCCAGCAGCACGGGACACCTTTATGGCTACACCTTC	TRBJ1-2	.	TRBV6-2/TRBV6-3	.
CASSPAVRYEQYF	TGTGCCAGCAGTCCAGCGGTGAGATACGAGCAGTACTTC	TRBJ2-7	once	TRBV28	.
CASSDYTRDYGYTF	TGCGCCAGCAGCGATTACACGAGGGACTATGGCTACACCTTC	TRBJ1-2	.	TRBV5-1	.
CASSPTQDGKLFF	TGTGCCAGCAGTCCGACACAGGATGGAAAACTGTTTTTT	TRBJ1-4	.	TRBV28	.
CAAATGGRTEAFF	TGTGCCGCGGCTACAGGGGGACGAACTGAAGCTTTCTTT	TRBJ1-1	.	TRBV6-5	TRBD1
CASSTGTVYGYTF	TGTGCCAGCAGCACCGGGACAGTCTATGGCTACACCTTC	TRBJ1-2	once	TRBV12-3/TRBV12-4	TRBD1
CASSLGGSQPQHF	TGTGCCAGCAGTTTGGGGGGTAGTCAGCCCCAGCATTTT	TRBJ1-5	.	TRBV12-3/TRBV12-4	.
CASISSGIRNEQFF	TGTGCCAGCATCTCTAGCGGAATACGCAATGAGCAGTTCTTC	TRBJ2-1	.	TRBV28	TRBD2
CASSSWGQVLGTDTQYF	TGTGCCAGCAGTTCGTGGGGACAGGTATTGGGAACAGATACGCAGTATTTT	TRBJ2-3	once	TRBV27	TRBD1
CASSLGDSSHETQYF	TGTGCCAGCAGCTTAGGGGACAGCAGTCACGAGACCCAGTACTTC	TRBJ2-5	.	TRBV7-9	TRBD1
CASDRRTSGSNEQFF	TGTGCCAGCGACAGGAGGACTAGCGGGAGCAATGAGCAGTTCTTC	TRBJ2-1	.	TRBV19	TRBD2
CASSLEDSYSPLHF	TGTGCCAGCAGCTTAGAAGACAGTTATTCACCCCTCCACTTT	TRBJ1-6	.	TRBV7-2	.
CASSDYPGWPYGYTF	TGTGCCAGCAGTGACTACCCGGGTTGGCCCTATGGCTACACCTTC	TRBJ1-2	once	TRBV6-4	.
CASSLARQSRVGGYTF	TGCGCCAGCAGCTTGGCCCGACAGAGTAGAGTGGGCGGCTACACCTTC	TRBJ1-2	.	TRBV5-1	.
CASSVGTGFVGELFF	TGTGCCAGCAGCGTCGGGACAGGGTTCGTGGGGGAGCTGTTTTTT	TRBJ2-2	.	TRBV9	TRBD1